This T cell receptor (beta chain) was profiled in a study of Graves' ophthalmopathy and Graves' hyperthyroidism. Study outcomes and limitations: Appearing in blood as well were most expanded thyroid clonotypes above 0.001 frequency.

Germline lookup yields CDR1 MNHEY and CDR2 SVGEGT. CDR3 size: 14 residues. The study enrolled ophthalmopathy donors with moderate-to-severe activity, CAS ≥3, NOSPECS ≥4 and duration under 3 months. PBMCs came from approximately 9.6 ml of fresh peripheral blood. For repertoire sequencing, the TCR beta CDR3 regions were amplified from RNA transcripts. An initial RT-PCR round employing HTBI primers preceded a second-round multiplex PCR. TCRdb called the multiplex PCR reads again in MiXCR, with one record for every CDR3 protein. The repertoire consists of roughly 230,000 distinct CDR3 sequences, with 20% to 25% occurring once and the leading ten covering under 55%. This clonotype appeared a few times. Its cognate antigen is unknown. An end of the junction does not agree with germline; a read error may underlie this.

This receptor was taken from a woman aged 45-65 years with Graves' ophthalmopathy. Sample: peripheral blood. The chain links TRBV6-2 or TRBV6-3 to TRBJ2-5; 7 nucleotides align to TRBD2. In DNA form, the CDR3 reads TGTGCCAGCAGATACTCGGGGGGACGTGAGACGCAGTACTTC. It codes for CASRYSGGRETQYF.